The present TCR beta chain was sequenced within a study of cytomegalovirus exposure and HLA in healthy donors. Study-wide results and limits: Across donors, sequencing depth was assumed by presence/absence analyses to be roughly uniform.

Concerning this clone itself: As yet, its antigen is unknown.

With 60 Vbeta and 13 Jbeta primers, the PCR was carried out. TCRdb keeps only in-frame clones here, not all; method: immunoSEQ multiplex PCR. The profile shows 75,000 to 80,000 clones, around 80% of them singletons. V was pared by 7 bases and J by 6 bases, with 9 bases between. The CDR3 loop spans 11 amino acids. Germline CDR1 reads MNHNY; CDR2 reads SVGAGI (reference sequence). J is TRBJ1-1 and V is TRBV6-6; D may be TRBD1 (5 bases). The TCR was taken from a male donor in good health and CMV-seronegative. The sequenced sample consisted of PBMCs. CDR3 amino acids: CASTQGPEAFF. The CDR3 DNA follows: TGTGCCAGCACCCAGGGCCCTGAAGCTTTCTTT.